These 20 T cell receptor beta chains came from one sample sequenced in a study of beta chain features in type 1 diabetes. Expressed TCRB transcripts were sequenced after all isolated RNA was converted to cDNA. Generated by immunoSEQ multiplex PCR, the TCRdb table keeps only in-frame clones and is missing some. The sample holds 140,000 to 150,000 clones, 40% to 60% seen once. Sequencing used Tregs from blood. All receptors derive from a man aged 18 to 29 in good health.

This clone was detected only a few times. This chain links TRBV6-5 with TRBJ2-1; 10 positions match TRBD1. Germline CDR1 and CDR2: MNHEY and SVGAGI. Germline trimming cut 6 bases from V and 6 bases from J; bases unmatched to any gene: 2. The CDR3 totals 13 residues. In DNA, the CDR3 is TGTGCCAGCAGCAGACAGGGGGCCAATGAGCAGTTCTTC. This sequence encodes CASSRQGANEQFF.

CDR3 coding DNA: TGTGCCAGCAGCTTACCGACAGGCCGGGGCATTAACTATGGCTACACCTTC. Translated: CASSLPTGRGINYGYTF. V usage is TRBV4-2 and J usage is TRBJ1-2, with D perhaps matching TRBD1 (6 bases). The CDR3 sequence is 17 residues long. Trimming stripped 5 bases from V and 1 base from J, with 20 bases between. The germline gives CDR1 LGHNA, CDR2 YNFKEQ.

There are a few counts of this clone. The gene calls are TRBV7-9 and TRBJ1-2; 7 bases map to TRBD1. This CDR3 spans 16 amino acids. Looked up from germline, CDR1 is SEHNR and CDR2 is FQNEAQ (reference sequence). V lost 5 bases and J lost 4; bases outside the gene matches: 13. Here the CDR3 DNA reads TGTGCCAGCAGCCCTCGTGTGAGGGGGCTGAGCTATGGCTACACCTTC. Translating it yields CASSPRVRGLSYGYTF.

The CDR3: CASSPTLTGSYGYTF. The CDR3 nucleotides are TGCGCCAGCAGCCCTACCCTTACAGGCTCCTATGGCTACACCTTC. This chain links TRBV5-1 with TRBJ1-2, with a possible D match to TRBD1 (5 bases). The length of the CDR3 is 15 residues. The ends were cut back, 4 bases at V and 4 bases at J, with 17 bases in the middle. Germline V lookup: CDR1 SGHRS, CDR2 YFSETQ.

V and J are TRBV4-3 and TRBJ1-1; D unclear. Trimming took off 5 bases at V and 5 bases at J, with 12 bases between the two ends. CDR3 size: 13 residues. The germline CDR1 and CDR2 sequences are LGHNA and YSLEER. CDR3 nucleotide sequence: TGCGCCAGCAGCGGGCAGGCCAAGACTGAAGCTTTCTTT. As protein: CASSGQAKTEAFF.

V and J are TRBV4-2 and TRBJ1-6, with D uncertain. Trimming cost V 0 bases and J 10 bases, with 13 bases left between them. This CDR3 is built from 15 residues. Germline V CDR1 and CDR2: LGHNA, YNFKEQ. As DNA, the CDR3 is TGTGCCAGCAGCCAAGATTGGCTTCCTAGCTCACCCCTCCACTTT. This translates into CASSQDWLPSSPLHF.

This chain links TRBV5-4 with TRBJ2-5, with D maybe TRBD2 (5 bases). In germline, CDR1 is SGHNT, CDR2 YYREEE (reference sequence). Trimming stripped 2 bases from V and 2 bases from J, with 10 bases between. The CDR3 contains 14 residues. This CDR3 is CASSFWTGQETQYF. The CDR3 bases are TGTGCCAGCAGCTTTTGGACGGGGCAAGAGACCCAGTACTTC.

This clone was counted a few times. This CDR3 reads CASSILGGESNQPQHF. The CDR3 region has the DNA TGTGCCAGTAGTATTTTGGGGGGAGAGAGCAATCAGCCCCAGCATTTT. The rearrangement links TRBV19 to TRBJ1-5, with D possibly TRBD1 on 5 matching bases. The germline V gene has CDR1 LNHDA and CDR2 SQIVND (reference sequence). V lost 3 bases, J lost 1 base, and 13 bases lay in between. The CDR3 contains 16 residues.

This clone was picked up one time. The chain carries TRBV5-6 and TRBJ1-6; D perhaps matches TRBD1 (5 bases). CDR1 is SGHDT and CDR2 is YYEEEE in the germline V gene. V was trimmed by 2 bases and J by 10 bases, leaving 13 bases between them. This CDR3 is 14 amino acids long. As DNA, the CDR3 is TGTGCCAGCAGCTTCGGGCAGGGAGGATCACCCCTCCACTTT. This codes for CASSFGQGGSPLHF.

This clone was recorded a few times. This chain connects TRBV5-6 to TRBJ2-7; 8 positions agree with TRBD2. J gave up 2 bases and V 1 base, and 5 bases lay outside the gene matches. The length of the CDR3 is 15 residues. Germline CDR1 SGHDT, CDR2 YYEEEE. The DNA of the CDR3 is TGTGCCAGCAGCTTGACCGTAGCGGGAACCTACGAGCAGTACTTC. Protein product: CASSLTVAGTYEQYF.

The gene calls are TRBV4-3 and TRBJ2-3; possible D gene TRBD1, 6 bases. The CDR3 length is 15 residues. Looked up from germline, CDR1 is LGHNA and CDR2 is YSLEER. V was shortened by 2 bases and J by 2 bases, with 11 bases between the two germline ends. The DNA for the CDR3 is TGCGCCAGCAGCCAACACGGACAGAACACAGATACGCAGTATTTT. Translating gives CASSQHGQNTDTQYF.

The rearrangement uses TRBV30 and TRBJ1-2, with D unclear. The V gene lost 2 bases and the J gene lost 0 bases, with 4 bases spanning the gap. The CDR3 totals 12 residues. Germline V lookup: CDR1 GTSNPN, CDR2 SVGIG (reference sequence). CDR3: CAWSRANYGYTF. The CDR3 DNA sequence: TGTGCCTGGAGTCGAGCTAACTATGGCTACACCTTC.

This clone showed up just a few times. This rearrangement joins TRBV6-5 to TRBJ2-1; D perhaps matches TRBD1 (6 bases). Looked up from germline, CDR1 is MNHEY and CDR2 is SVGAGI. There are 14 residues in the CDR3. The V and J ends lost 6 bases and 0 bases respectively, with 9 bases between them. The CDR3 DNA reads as TGTGCCAGCAGCAGGGGCCACTCCTACAATGAGCAGTTCTTC. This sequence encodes CASSRGHSYNEQFF.

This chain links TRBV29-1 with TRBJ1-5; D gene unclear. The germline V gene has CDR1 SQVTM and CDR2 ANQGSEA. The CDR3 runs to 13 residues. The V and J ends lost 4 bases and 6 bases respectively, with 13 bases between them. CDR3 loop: CSVVAAEGQPQHF. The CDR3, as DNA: TGCAGCGTTGTGGCCGCGGAGGGTCAGCCCCAGCATTTT. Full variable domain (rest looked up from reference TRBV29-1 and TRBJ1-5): SAVISQKPSRDICQRGTSLTIQCQVDSQVTMMFWYRQQPGQSLTLIATANQGSEATYESGFVIDKFPISRPNLTFSTLTVSNMSPEDSSIYLCSVVAAEGQPQHFGDGTRLSIL.

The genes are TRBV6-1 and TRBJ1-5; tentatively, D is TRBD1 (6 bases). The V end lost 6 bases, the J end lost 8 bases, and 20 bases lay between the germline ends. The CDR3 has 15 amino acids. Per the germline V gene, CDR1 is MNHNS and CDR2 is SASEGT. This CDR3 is CASRPGTHRAEPQHF. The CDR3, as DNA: TGTGCCAGCAGACCCGGGACCCACAGGGCGGAGCCCCAGCATTTT.

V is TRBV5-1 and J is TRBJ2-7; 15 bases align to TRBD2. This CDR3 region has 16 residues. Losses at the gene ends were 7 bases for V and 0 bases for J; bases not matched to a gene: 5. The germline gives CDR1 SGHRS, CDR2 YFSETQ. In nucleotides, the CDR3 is TGCGCCAGCCGGACTAGCGGGGGGGCTAACTCCTACGAGCAGTACTTC. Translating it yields CASRTSGGANSYEQYF.

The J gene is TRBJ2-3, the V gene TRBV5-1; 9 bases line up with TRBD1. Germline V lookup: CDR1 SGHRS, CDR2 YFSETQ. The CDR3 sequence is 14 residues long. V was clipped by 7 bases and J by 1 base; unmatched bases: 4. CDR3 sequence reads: CASSRDRGTDTQYF. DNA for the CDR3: TGCGCCAGCTCCCGGGACAGGGGCACAGATACGCAGTATTTT.

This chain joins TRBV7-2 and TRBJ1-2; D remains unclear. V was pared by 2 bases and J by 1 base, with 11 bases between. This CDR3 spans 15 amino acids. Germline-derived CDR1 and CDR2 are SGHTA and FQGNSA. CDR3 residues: CASSLMAGSNYGYTF. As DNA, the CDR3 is TGTGCCAGCAGCTTAATGGCGGGAAGTAACTATGGCTACACCTTC.

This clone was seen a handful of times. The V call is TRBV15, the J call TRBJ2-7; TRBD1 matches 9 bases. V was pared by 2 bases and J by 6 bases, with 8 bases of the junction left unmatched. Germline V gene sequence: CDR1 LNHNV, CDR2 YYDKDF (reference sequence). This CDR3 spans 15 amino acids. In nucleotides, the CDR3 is TGTGCCACCAGCAGACCGGGACAGGGCATCGCCGAGCAGTACTTC. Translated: CATSRPGQGIAEQYF. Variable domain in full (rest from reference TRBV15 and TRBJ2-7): DAMVIQNPRYQVTQFGKPVTLSCSQTLNHNVMYWYQQKSSQAPKLLFHYYDKDFNNEADTPDNFQSRRPNTSFCFLDIRSPGLGDTAMYLCATSRPGQGIAEQYFGPGTRLTVT.

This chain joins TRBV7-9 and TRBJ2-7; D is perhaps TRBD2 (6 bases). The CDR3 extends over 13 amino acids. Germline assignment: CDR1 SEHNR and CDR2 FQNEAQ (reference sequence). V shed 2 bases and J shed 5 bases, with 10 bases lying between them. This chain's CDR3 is CASSLWGLDEQYF. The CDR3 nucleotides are TGTGCCAGCAGCTTATGGGGACTGGACGAGCAGTACTTC. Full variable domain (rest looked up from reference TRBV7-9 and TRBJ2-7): DTGVSQNPRHKITKRGQNVTFRCDPISEHNRLYWYRQTLGQGPEFLTYFQNEAQLEKSRLLSDRFSAERPKGSFSTLEIQRTEQGDSAMYLCASSLWGLDEQYFGPGTRLTVT.